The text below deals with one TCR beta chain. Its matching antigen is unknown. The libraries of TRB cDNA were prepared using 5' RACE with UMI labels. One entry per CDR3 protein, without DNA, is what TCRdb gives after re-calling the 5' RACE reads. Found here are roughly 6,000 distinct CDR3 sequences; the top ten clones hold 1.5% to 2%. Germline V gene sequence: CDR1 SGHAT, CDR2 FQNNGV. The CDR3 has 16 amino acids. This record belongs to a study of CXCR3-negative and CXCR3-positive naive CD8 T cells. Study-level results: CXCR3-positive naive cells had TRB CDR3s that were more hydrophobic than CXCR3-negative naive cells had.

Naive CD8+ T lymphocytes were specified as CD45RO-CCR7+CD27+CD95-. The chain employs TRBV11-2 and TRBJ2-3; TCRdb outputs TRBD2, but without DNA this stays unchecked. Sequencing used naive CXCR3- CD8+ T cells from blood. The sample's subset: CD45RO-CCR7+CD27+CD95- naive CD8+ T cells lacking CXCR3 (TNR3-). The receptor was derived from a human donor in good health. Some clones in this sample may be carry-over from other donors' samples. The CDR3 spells CASSLEGLAYTDTQYF.